This is a list of T cell receptor beta chains from one sample in a study of Tregs in tolerant kidney transplant recipients. TCRdb keeps only in-frame clones here, not all; method: immunoSEQ multiplex PCR. The data hold around 85,000 clones, with approximately 90% observed a single time. Specimen: Tregs from blood, collected before the transplant. All receptors derive from a human donor who received a combined kidney and bone marrow transplant. The CDR3 runs from the conserved cysteine through the conserved F or W. The D gene is left open where the match is weak. Not every row has a clone size; where given, it reads once, few, many or a size class.

CDR3 protein,CDR3 DNA,J gene,V gene,D gene,clone size
CASSRTRGTGELFF,TGTGCCAGCAGCCGGACCAGGGGGACCGGGGAGCTGTTTTTT,TRBJ2-2,TRBV5-6,TRBD1,NA
CASRSSPITGSCGTEAFF,TGTGCAAGTCGCTCTAGCCCGATAACAGGGTCTTGCGGCACTGAAGCTTTCTTT,TRBJ1-1,TRBV12-2,NA,NA
CATSSSTNEKLFF,TGTGCCACCAGCAGTAGTACTAATGAAAAACTGTTTTTT,TRBJ1-4,TRBV15,NA,NA
CASSLGVGQGRNTEAFF,TGTGCCAGCAGCTTGGGAGTGGGACAGGGAAGGAACACTGAAGCTTTCTTT,TRBJ1-1,TRBV5-6,TRBD1,NA
CASRRGADTIYF,TGTGCCAGCCGGAGGGGCGCAGACACCATATATTTT,TRBJ1-3,TRBV28,NA,NA
CASSPTGLTSTDTQYF,TGTGCCAGCAGTCCCACAGGGTTAACTAGCACAGATACGCAGTATTTT,TRBJ2-3,TRBV28,NA,NA
CAIGGVEETQYF,TGTGCCATCGGGGGGGTGGAGGAGACCCAGTACTTC,TRBJ2-5,TRBV10-3,TRBD2,NA
CASSLFSGGLDEQYF,TGTGCCAGCAGCTTGTTCAGTGGGGGGCTGGACGAGCAGTACTTC,TRBJ2-7,TRBV5-4,NA,NA
CAISGGTSGRYEQYF,TGTGCCATCAGTGGGGGGACTAGCGGGAGATACGAGCAGTACTTC,TRBJ2-7,TRBV10-3,TRBD2,once
CASTPGVAGANVLTF,TGTGCCAGCACACCAGGGGTGGCTGGGGCCAACGTCCTGACTTTC,TRBJ2-6,TRBV28,NA,NA
CASGTYRENEQFF,TGTGCCAGCGGAACTTACAGGGAAAATGAGCAGTTCTTC,TRBJ2-1,TRBV28,NA,NA
CASSRPGQGADGYTF,TGTGCCAGCAGTCGCCCGGGACAGGGGGCAGATGGCTACACCTTC,TRBJ1-2,TRBV27,TRBD1,NA
CASSYSQFNYGYTF,TGTGCCAGCAGTTACTCGCAGTTTAACTATGGCTACACCTTC,TRBJ1-2,TRBV6-5,NA,NA
CASSPRDSRFYGYTF,TGTGCCAGCAGTCCCCGGGACAGCCGCTTTTATGGCTACACCTTC,TRBJ1-2,TRBV28,TRBD1,NA
CASSSTDYEQYF,TGCGCCAGCAGCTCGACAGACTACGAGCAGTACTTC,TRBJ2-7,TRBV5-1,NA,NA
CASSLGGYSNQPQHF,TGTGCCAGCAGTTTAGGAGGTTATAGCAATCAGCCCCAGCATTTT,TRBJ1-5,TRBV28,NA,NA
CASKTSGRIRETQYF,TGTGCCAGCAAGACTAGCGGGAGAATTCGAGAGACCCAGTACTTC,TRBJ2-5,TRBV2,TRBD2,NA
CASSAGTSTLTDTQYF,TGTGCCAGCAGCGCGGGAACTAGTACTCTCACAGATACGCAGTATTTT,TRBJ2-3,TRBV7-2,NA,NA
CAISVSSGTSNTGELFF,TGTGCCATCAGTGTATCGTCCGGGACCTCGAACACCGGGGAGCTGTTTTTT,TRBJ2-2,TRBV10-3,NA,NA
CASSSRQGESTDTQYF,TGTGCCAGCAGCTCTAGACAGGGAGAATCGACAGATACGCAGTATTTT,TRBJ2-3,TRBV7-8,TRBD1,NA
CATSSIKETQYF,TGTGCCACCAGCAGTATTAAAGAGACCCAGTACTTC,TRBJ2-5,TRBV15,NA,NA
CASSPGIDSSEQFF,TGTGCTAGCAGCCCAGGGATAGATTCATCTGAGCAGTTCTTC,TRBJ2-1,TRBV7-7,NA,NA
CASSPLGTESNTEAFF,TGTGCCAGCTCACCCCTTGGTACCGAATCGAACACTGAAGCTTTCTTT,TRBJ1-1,TRBV18,NA,NA
CASSSSLFSGRAGEQYF,TGTGCCAGTAGTAGCTCCCTCTTTAGCGGGAGGGCCGGCGAGCAGTACTTC,TRBJ2-7,TRBV19,TRBD2,NA
CAIAGGSADTQYF,TGTGCCATCGCCGGGGGGAGTGCGGATACGCAGTATTTT,TRBJ2-3,TRBV2,TRBD2,NA
CASSLTGDKSYEQYF,TGTGCCAGCAGCTTAACGGGGGACAAGTCCTACGAGCAGTACTTC,TRBJ2-7,TRBV7-3,NA,NA
CASSMSVRGETQYF,TGTGCCAGTAGTATGAGCGTCCGCGGGGAGACCCAGTACTTC,TRBJ2-5,TRBV19,NA,NA
CASRGGSPYNEQFF,TGTGCCAGCAGGGGGGGAAGTCCCTACAATGAGCAGTTCTTC,TRBJ2-1,TRBV6-5,NA,once
CASSLYRGTGLVGYTF,TGTGCCAGCAGTTTATACCGTGGGACAGGGCTCGTTGGCTACACCTTC,TRBJ1-2,TRBV28,TRBD1,NA